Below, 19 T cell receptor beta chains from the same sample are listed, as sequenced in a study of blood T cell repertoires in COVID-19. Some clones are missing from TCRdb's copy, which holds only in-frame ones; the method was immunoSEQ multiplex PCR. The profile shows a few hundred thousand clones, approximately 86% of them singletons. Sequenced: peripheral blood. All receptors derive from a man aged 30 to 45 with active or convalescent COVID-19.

DNA of the CDR3: TGTGCCAGCAGCCGAAGTGCCAGCTCTGGAAACACCATATATTTT. Translation: CASSRSASSGNTIYF. This sequence joins TRBV14 and TRBJ1-3; D gene ambiguous. Germline V gene sequence: CDR1 SGHDN, CDR2 FVKESK. This CDR3 is built from 15 residues. Trimming cost V 4 bases and J 0 bases, with 10 bases left between them.

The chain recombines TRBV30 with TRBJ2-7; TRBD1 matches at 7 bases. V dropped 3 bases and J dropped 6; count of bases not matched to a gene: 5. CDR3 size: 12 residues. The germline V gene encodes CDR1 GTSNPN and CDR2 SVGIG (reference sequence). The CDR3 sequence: CAWSNRGSEQYF. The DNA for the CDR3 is TGTGCCTGGAGCAACAGGGGAAGCGAGCAGTACTTC.

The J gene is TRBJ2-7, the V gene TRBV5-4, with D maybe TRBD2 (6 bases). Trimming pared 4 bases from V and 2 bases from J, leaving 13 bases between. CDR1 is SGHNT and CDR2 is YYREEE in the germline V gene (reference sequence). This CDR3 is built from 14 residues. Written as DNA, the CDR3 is TGTGCCAGCAGCCGCGGGGTCGGTACCTACGAGCAGTACTTC. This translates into CASSRGVGTYEQYF.

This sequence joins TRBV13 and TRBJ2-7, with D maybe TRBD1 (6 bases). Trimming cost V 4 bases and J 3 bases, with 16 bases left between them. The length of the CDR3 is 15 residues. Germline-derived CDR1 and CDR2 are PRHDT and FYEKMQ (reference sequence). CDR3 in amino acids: CASSWSRTGYYEQYF. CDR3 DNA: TGTGCCAGCAGCTGGAGTCGAACAGGGTACTACGAGCAGTACTTC. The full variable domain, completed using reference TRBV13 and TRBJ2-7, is AAGVIQSPRHLIKEKRETATLKCYPIPRHDTVYWYQQGPGQDPQFLISFYEKMQSDKGSIPDRFSAQQFSDYHSELNMSSLELGDSALYFCASSWSRTGYYEQYFGPGTRLTVT.

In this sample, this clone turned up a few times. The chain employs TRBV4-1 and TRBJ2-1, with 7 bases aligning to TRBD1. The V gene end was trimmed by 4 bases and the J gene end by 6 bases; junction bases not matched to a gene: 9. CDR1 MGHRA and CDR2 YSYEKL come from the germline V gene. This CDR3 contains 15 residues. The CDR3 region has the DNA TGCGCCAGCAGCCCAATTGACAGGGAAATCAATGAGCAGTTCTTC. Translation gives CASSPIDREINEQFF.

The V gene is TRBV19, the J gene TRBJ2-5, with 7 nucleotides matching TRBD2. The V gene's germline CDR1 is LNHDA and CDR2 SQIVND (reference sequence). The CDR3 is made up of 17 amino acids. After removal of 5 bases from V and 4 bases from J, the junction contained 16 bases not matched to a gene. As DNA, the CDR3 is TGTGCCAGTAGTTCCGGAGGTGTCAGCGGGGTCGGAGAGACCCAGTACTTC. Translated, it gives CASSSGGVSGVGETQYF. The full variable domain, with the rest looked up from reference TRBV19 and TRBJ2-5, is DGGITQSPKYLFRKEGQNVTLSCEQNLNHDAMYWYRQDPGQGLRLIYYSQIVNDFQKGDIAEGYSVSREKKESFPLTVTSAQKNPTAFYLCASSSGGVSGVGETQYFGPGTRLLVL.

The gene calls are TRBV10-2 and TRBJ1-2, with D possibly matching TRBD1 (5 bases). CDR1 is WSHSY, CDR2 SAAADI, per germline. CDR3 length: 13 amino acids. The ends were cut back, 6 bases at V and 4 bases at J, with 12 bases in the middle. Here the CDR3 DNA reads TGCGCCAGCAGCGAGACAGAGTTCTATGGCTACACCTTC. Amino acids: CASSETEFYGYTF.

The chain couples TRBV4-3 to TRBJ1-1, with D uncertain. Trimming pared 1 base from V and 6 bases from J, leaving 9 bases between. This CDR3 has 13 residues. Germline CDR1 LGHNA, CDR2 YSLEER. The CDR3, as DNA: TGCGCCAGCAGCCAAGGCCAGGTCGCTGAAGCTTTCTTT. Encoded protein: CASSQGQVAEAFF.

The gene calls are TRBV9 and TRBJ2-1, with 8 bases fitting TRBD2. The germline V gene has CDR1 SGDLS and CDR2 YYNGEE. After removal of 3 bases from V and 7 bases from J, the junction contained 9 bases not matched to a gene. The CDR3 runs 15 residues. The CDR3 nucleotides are TGTGCCAGCAGCGCCGGGACTAGGGGCGGGAATGAGCAGTTCTTC. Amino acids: CASSAGTRGGNEQFF.

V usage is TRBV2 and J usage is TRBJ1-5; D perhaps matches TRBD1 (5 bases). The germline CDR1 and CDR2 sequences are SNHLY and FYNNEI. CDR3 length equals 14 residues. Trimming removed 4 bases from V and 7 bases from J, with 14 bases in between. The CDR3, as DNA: TGTGCCAGCAGTGTAATGACAGCCTCGCAGCCCCAGCATTTT. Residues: CASSVMTASQPQHF. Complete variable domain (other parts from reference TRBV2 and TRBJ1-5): EPEVTQTPSHQVTQMGQEVILRCVPISNHLYFYWYRQILGQKVEFLVSFYNNEISEKSEIFDDQFSVERPDGSNFTLKIRSTKLEDSAMYFCASSVMTASQPQHFGDGTRLSIL.

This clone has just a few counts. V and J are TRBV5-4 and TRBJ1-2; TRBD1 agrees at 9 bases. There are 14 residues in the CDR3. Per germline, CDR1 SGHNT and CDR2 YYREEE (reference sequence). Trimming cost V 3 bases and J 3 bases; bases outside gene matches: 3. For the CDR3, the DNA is TGTGCCAGCAGCTACTGGGACAGGGACTATGGCTACACCTTC. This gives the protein CASSYWDRDYGYTF.

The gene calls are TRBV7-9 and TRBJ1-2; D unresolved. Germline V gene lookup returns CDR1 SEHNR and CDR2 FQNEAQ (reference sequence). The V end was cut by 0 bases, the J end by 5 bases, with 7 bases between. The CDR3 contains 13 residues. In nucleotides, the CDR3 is TGTGCCAGCAGCTTAGCGCCCGGGTATGGCTACACCTTC. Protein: CASSLAPGYGYTF. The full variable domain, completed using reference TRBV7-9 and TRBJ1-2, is DTGVSQNPRHKITKRGQNVTFRCDPISEHNRLYWYRQTLGQGPEFLTYFQNEAQLEKSRLLSDRFSAERPKGSFSTLEIQRTEQGDSAMYLCASSLAPGYGYTFGSGTRLTVV.

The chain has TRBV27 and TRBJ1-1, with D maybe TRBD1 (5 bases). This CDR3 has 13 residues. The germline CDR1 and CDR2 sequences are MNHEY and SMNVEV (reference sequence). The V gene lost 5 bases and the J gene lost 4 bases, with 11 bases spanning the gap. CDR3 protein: CASSVVGGTEAFF. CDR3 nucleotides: TGTGCCAGCAGTGTCGTGGGGGGCACTGAAGCTTTCTTT.

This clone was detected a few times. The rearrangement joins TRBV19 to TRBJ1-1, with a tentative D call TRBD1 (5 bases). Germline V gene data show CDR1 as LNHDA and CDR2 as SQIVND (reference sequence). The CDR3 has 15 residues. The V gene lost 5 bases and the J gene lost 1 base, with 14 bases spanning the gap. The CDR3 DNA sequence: TGTGCCAGTAGTCAAGGGACTGATTGGAACACTGAAGCTTTCTTT. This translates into CASSQGTDWNTEAFF.

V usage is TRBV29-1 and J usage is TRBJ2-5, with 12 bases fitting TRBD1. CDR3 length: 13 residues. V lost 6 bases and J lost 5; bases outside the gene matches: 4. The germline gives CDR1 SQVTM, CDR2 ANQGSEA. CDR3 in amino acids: CSVGQGALETQYF. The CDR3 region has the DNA TGCAGCGTGGGACAGGGGGCTCTGGAGACCCAGTACTTC.

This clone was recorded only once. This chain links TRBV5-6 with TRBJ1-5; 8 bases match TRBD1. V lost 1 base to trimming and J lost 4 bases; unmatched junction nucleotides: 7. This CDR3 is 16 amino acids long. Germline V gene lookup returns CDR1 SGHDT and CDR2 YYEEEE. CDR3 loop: CASSLITGGINQPQHF. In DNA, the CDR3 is TGTGCCAGCAGCTTGATAACAGGGGGAATTAATCAGCCCCAGCATTTT.

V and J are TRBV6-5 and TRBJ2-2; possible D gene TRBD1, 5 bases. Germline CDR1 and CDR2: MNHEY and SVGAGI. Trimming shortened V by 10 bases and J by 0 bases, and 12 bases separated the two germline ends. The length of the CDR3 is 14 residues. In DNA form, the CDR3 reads TGTGCCATACTCCCGACAGCGAACACCGGGGAGCTGTTTTTT. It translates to CAILPTANTGELFF.

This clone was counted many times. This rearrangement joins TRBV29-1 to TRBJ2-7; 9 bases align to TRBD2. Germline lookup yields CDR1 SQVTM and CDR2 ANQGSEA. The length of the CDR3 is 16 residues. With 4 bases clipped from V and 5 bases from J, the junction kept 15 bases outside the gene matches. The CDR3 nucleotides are TGCAGCGTTGGCGCGACTAGCGGTTCCCTAAGTGACGAGCAGTACTTC. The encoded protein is CSVGATSGSLSDEQYF.

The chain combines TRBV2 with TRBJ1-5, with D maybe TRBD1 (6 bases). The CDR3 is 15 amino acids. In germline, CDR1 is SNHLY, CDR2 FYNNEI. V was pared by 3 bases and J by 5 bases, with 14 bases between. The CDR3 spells CASSDSQTGDQPQHF. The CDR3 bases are TGTGCCAGCAGTGATTCGCAGACAGGTGATCAGCCCCAGCATTTT. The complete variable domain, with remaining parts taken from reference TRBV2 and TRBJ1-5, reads EPEVTQTPSHQVTQMGQEVILRCVPISNHLYFYWYRQILGQKVEFLVSFYNNEISEKSEIFDDQFSVERPDGSNFTLKIRSTKLEDSAMYFCASSDSQTGDQPQHFGDGTRLSIL.